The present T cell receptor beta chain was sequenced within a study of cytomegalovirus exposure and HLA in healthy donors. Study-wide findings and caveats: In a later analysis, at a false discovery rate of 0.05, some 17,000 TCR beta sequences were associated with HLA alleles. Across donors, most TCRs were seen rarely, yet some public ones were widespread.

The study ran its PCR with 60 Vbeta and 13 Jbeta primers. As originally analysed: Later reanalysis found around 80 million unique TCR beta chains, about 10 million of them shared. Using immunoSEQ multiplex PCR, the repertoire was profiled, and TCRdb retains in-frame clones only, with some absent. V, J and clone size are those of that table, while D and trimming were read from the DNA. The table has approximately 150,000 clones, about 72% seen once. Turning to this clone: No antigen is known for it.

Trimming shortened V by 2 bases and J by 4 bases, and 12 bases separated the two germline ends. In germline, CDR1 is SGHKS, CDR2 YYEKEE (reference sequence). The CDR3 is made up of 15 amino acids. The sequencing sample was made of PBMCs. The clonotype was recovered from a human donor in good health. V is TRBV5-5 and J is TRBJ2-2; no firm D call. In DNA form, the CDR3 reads TGTGCCAGCAGCTTCGCGACTCAAAGCACCGGGGAGCTGTTTTTT. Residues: CASSFATQSTGELFF.